The entry below gives a single T cell receptor (beta chain) sequence along with its context. This clonotype was found many times. No cognate antigen has been identified for it. Qualities for individual bases were not recorded, and no much larger clone is one base off. The library was produced with 5' RACE. The reads were generated on a NextSeq 500. To allow correction of PCR and sequencing errors, the TCR library protocol tagged every TCR cDNA molecule with a unique molecular identifier. The source study handled its data this way. Decombinator tools were used for TCR identification, UMI-based error correction and CDR3 extraction. TCRs above a frequency of 2 per 1,000, corresponding to the top 1% of the tumor frequency distribution, were defined as expanded. Renyi diversity was calculated using the R vegan package after each repertoire was subsampled 100 times to 5,000 TCRs. CDR3 similarity networks were built from amino acid triplet string-kernel similarity, with CDR3s being connected when pairwise similarity was above 0.82. TCRdb ran its own pipeline on the public reads, namely fastp trimming at Q25 and MiXCR clone calling, and kept in-frame beta chains. Entries are consolidated by CDR3 protein sequence, retaining the most common genes and DNA. TCRdb's processing, not the study's, gives the V and J calls here. The sample table lists 45,000 to 55,000 distinct CDR3 sequences, roughly 12% of them with a count of one. The ten largest clones capture 32% of the sample.

The data originate from a study of spatial heterogeneity in lung cancer (dated by TCRdb to the late 2010s). In terms of the full investigation: The donors were 60 to 80 patients from the lung TRACERx cohort who had early-stage, untreated non-small cell lung cancer. Follow-up PBMC samples were sequenced whenever the samples were available, and the median time to follow-up was roughly two years after resection. Beta-chain transcripts were consistently detected in greater numbers than alpha-chain transcripts, which likely reflects a higher abundance of beta-chain transcripts. In the raw uncorrected reads, each unique combination of TCR and UMI appeared more than ten times on average. In non-small cell lung cancer, the study quantitatively compared TCR alpha and beta repertoires across several tumor regions, matched nontumor lung, and blood. TCR repertoire features were related to nonsynonymous mutation counts determined by whole-exome sequencing of tumor tissue. Both alpha and beta chains were TCR-sequenced in samples taken at surgery, namely 220 tumor regions, 64 matched nontumor lung samples and roughly 56 PBMC samples.

The time point label for this specimen denotes: blood at routine non-recurrence follow-up after resection. Without any cell sorting, TCR sequencing was performed on whole RNA extracted either from tumor and nontumor lung tissue or from cryopreserved PBMC samples. Only patients for whom sufficient RNA was available from at least two tumor regions were selected for TCR sequencing. Findings and caveats that apply to the study as a whole: Ubiquitous expanded tumor TCRs were found in blood more often at tumor resection than at routine follow-up. Confirming at a functional level the hypothesis that regional TCRs recognize regional mutations was considered to require additional single-cell paired TCR alpha and beta sequencing. Only roughly 13 patients were included in the comparisons of baseline and follow-up blood repertoires.

The clonotype was recovered from a male donor with early-stage non-small cell lung cancer. The sequencing used PBMCs, collected at follow-up.

The CDR3 in this case is CSASSWGRSTDTQYF. The bases are TGCAGTGCTAGTTCCTGGGGGAGGAGCACAGATACGCAGTATTTT. The chain couples TRBV20-1 to TRBJ2-3; 6 matching bases give a weak D call of TRBD2. V is shortened by 3 bases, J by 0 bases, and the region joining them spans 13 bases. The CDR3 contains 15 residues, cysteine and phenylalanine counted. Of all the DNA, just the CDR3 is kept, 45 bases in frame from base 1. The CDR1 and CDR2 encoded by the germline V gene (reference sequence) are DFQATT and SNEGSKA.